This T cell receptor beta chain was observed in a study of T cell responses to AZD1222 COVID-19 vaccine. This CDR3 has 13 residues. CDR1 LNHDA and CDR2 SQIVND come from the germline V gene (reference sequence). The germline V and J ends were trimmed by 5 bases and 0 bases, with 7 bases remaining between them. This table comes from immunoSEQ multiplex PCR, and its TCRdb copy is limited to in-frame clones, with some not included. Altogether fewer than 85,000 clones are present, roughly 84% being singletons, with the ten largest covering roughly a sixth. Details on this clone: The antigen is not known.

Regarding the study as a whole: White British people made up most donors, females outnumbered males, and clonal diversity was possibly underestimated. Unmutated variant regions are reportedly targeted by nearly half of spike-specific TCRs.

The sequence came from an adult who received the AZD1222 COVID-19 vaccine. This sequence joins TRBV19 and TRBJ1-1; no clear D gene. The source was peripheral blood, collected 28 days after the second AZD1222 dose. DNA for the CDR3: TGTGCCAGTAGTTACACGGTGAACACTGAAGCTTTCTTT. This gives the protein CASSYTVNTEAFF.